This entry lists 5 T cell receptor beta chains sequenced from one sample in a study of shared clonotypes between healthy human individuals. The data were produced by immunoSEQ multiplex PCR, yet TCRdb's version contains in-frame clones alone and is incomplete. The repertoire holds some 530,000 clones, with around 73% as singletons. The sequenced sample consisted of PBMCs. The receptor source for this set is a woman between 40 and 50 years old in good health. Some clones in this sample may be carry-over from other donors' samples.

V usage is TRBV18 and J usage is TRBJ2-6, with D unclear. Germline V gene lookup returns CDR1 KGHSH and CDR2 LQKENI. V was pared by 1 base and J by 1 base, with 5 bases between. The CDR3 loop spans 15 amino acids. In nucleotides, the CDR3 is TGTGCCAGCTCACCACTTCAGTCTGGGGCCAACGTCCTGACTTTC. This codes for CASSPLQSGANVLTF.

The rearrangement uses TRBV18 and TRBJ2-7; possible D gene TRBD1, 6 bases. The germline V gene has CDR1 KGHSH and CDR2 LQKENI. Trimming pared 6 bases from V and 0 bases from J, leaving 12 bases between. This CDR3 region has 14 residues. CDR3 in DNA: TGTGCCAGCTCGCCCGACAGGAACTCCTACGAGCAGTACTTC. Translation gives CASSPDRNSYEQYF.

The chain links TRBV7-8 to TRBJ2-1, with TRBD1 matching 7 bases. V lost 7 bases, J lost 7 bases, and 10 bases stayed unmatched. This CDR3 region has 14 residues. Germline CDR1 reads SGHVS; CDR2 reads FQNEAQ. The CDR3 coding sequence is TGTGCCAGCACCACAACGGGACAGTTGAATGAGCAGTTCTTC. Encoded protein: CASTTTGQLNEQFF.

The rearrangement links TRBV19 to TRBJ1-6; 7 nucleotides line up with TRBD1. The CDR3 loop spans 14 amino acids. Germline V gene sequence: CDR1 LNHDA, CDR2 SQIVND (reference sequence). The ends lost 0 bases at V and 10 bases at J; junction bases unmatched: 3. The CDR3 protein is CASSIEGTASPLHF. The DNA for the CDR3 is TGTGCCAGTAGTATAGAGGGGACAGCATCACCCCTCCACTTT.

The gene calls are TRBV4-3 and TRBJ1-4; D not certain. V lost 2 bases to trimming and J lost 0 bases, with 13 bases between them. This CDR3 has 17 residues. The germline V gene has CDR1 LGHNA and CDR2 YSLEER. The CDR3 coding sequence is TGCGCCAGCAGCCAACAATTCAGACGGGCAACTAATGAAAAACTGTTTTTT. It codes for CASSQQFRRATNEKLFF.